The clone carrying this T cell receptor (beta chain) was found a few times. Time point defined: persistent/refractory GD, antithyroid drugs over 5 years with positive TRAb. The TCR library was prepared using RNA isolated from PBMCs. TCR beta libraries were built with iRepertoire HTBI primers and Arm-PCR of CDR3 regions. TCRdb re-called the multiplex PCR reads through MiXCR, storing one row per CDR3 protein. The table shows about 660,000 distinct CDR3 sequences, with approximately 31% occurring only once. The trim removed 4 bases at V and 1 base at J, leaving 7 bases unmatched. In germline, CDR1 is ENHRY, CDR2 SYGVKD. The CDR3 totals 16 residues. The data stem from a study of regulatory T cells in long-lasting Graves disease. Study as a whole: Over 5 years of antithyroid drugs with positive TSH receptor antibodies was taken to mean persistent Graves' disease.

V is TRBV10-3 and J is TRBJ2-1; 7 bases are shared with TRBD2. This receptor was obtained from a female donor with Graves disease. The sample was peripheral blood mononuclear cells (PBMCs), taken when the disease was refractory, from a patient treated with antithyroid drugs. This chain's CDR3 is CAISVGGSRSYNEQFF. The CDR3 region has the DNA TGTGCCATCAGTGTAGGCGGGAGCCGATCCTACAATGAGCAGTTCTTC.